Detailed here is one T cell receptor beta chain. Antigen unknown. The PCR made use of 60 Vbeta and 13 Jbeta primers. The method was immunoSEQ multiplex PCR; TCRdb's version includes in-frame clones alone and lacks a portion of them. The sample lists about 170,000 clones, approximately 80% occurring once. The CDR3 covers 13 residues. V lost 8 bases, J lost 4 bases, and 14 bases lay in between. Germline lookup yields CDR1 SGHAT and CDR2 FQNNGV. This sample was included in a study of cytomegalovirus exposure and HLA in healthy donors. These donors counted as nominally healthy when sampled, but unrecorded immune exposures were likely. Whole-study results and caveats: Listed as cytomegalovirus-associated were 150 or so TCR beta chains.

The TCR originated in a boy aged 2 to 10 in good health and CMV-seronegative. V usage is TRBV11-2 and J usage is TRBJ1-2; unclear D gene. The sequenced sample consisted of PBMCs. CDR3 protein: CASAVRPGYGYTF. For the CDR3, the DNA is TGTGCCAGCGCAGTCAGGCCAGGCTATGGCTACACCTTC.